The 15 T cell receptor beta chains below were found in one sample sequenced in a study of blood T cell repertoires in COVID-19. The method was immunoSEQ multiplex PCR; TCRdb's version includes in-frame clones alone and lacks a portion of them. The table shows 110,000 to 150,000 clones, with 75% to 85% occurring only once. Specimen: peripheral blood. The receptors here all came from a man aged 55 to 70 with active or convalescent COVID-19.

The J gene is TRBJ2-7, the V gene TRBV6-2 or TRBV6-3; TRBD2 aligns across 10 bases. This CDR3 has 15 amino acids. V trimming: 4 bases; J trimming: 1 base; junction bases outside the gene matches: 4. Germline CDR1 is MNHEY and CDR2 is SVGEGT. Here the CDR3 DNA reads TGTGCCAGCAGTTCCAGCGGGGGGGGTTCCTACGAGCAGTACTTC. Protein: CASSSSGGGSYEQYF.

The V and J genes are TRBV6-2 or TRBV6-3 and TRBJ2-7; possibly TRBD2 for D (5 bases). Between the trimmed V and J ends, which lost 2 bases and 7 bases, there was a span of 15 bases. CDR1 is MNHEY and CDR2 is SVGEGT in the germline V gene. The CDR3 is 14 amino acids. Written as DNA, the CDR3 is TGTGCCAGCAGTTACGCGGGTGCCCCGGGGGAGCAGTACGTC. Encoded protein: CASSYAGAPGEQYV.

Only one count was recorded for this clone. V is TRBV7-9 and J is TRBJ1-1, with a possible D match to TRBD1 (5 bases). The V end lost 1 base, the J end lost 5 bases, and 14 bases lay between the germline ends. This CDR3 has 15 residues. Germline V gene sequence: CDR1 SEHNR, CDR2 FQNEAQ (reference sequence). Written as DNA, the CDR3 is TGTGCCAGCAGCTTAGTAGGAGGGGCAGAAACTGAAGCTTTCTTT. The encoded protein is CASSLVGGAETEAFF.

The V and J genes are TRBV19 and TRBJ2-5, with 9 bases identical to TRBD2. This CDR3 spans 15 amino acids. The junction had 6 bases not matched to a gene; V was cut back by 3 bases and J by 4 bases. CDR1 LNHDA and CDR2 SQIVND come from the germline V gene (reference sequence). CDR3 nucleotide sequence: TGTGCCAGTAGTATTACGGCGGGGGGGCGAGAGACCCAGTACTTC. Translating it yields CASSITAGGRETQYF.

V is TRBV7-2 and J is TRBJ2-7; D remains ambiguous. Germline V lookup: CDR1 SGHTA, CDR2 FQGNSA. This CDR3 is 14 amino acids long. V gave up 3 bases and J gave up 5 bases, with 14 bases separating them. In nucleotides, the CDR3 is TGTGCCAGCAGCTTCAGCCCTCAGGCTCACGAGCAGTACTTC. Protein sequence: CASSFSPQAHEQYF. The full variable domain, rest sourced from reference TRBV7-2 and TRBJ2-7, is GAGVSQSPSNKVTEKGKDVELRCDPISGHTALYWYRQSLGQGLEFLIYFQGNSAPDKSGLPSDRFSAERTGGSVSTLTIQRTQQEDSAVYLCASSFSPQAHEQYFGPGTRLTVT.

The chain carries TRBV7-8 and TRBJ2-5; D gene uncertain. With 0 bases removed from V and 4 bases from J, the gap between germline ends came to 15 bases. This CDR3 is built from 16 residues. The V gene's germline CDR1 is SGHVS and CDR2 FQNEAQ. The DNA for the CDR3 is TGTGCCAGCAGCTTAGCAGGTTTGGCCCGGAGAGAGACCCAGTACTTC. This codes for CASSLAGLARRETQYF. The full variable domain, with the rest looked up from reference TRBV7-8 and TRBJ2-5, is GAGVSQSPRYKVAKRGQDVALRCDPISGHVSLFWYQQALGQGPEFLTYFQNEAQLDKSGLPSDRFFAERPEGSVSTLKIQRTQQEDSAVYLCASSLAGLARRETQYFGPGTRLLVL.

The CDR3 loop reads CASSQGSGGGDEKLFF. The DNA for the CDR3 is TGTGCCAGCAGCCAAGGATCGGGGGGCGGGGATGAAAAACTGTTTTTT. The chain recombines TRBV3-1 (or the pseudogene TRBV3-2) with TRBJ1-4; the D gene is possibly TRBD1 (6 bases). V lost 1 base and J lost 6, with 15 bases in between. Germline assignment: CDR1 LGHDT and CDR2 YNNKEL (reference sequence). This CDR3 spans 16 amino acids.

The J gene is TRBJ2-2, the V gene TRBV5-1, with 8 nucleotides matching TRBD2. V lost 4 bases and J lost 5; bases outside the gene matches: 7. CDR3 length equals 15 residues. Germline lookup yields CDR1 SGHRS and CDR2 YFSETQ. CDR3 coding DNA: TGCGCCAGCAGCGATACGACTAGCGCTACCGGGGAGCTGTTTTTT. It specifies CASSDTTSATGELFF.

This chain links TRBV7-2 with TRBJ1-1; 7 nucleotides line up with TRBD1. The V segment lost 5 bases and the J segment 4 bases; nucleotides outside the gene matches: 4. Germline-derived CDR1 and CDR2 are SGHTA and FQGNSA. The CDR3 is 13 residues long. The CDR3: CASSTTGLTEAFF. The CDR3 DNA follows: TGTGCCAGCAGCACGACAGGGCTCACTGAAGCTTTCTTT. The full variable domain, rest sourced from reference TRBV7-2 and TRBJ1-1, is GAGVSQSPSNKVTEKGKDVELRCDPISGHTALYWYRQSLGQGLEFLIYFQGNSAPDKSGLPSDRFSAERTGGSVSTLTIQRTQQEDSAVYLCASSTTGLTEAFFGQGTRLTVV.

This clone was recorded a few times. This chain uses TRBV5-8 with TRBJ1-6; D is unresolved. The germline V gene has CDR1 SGHTS and CDR2 YDEGEE. This CDR3 is 19 amino acids long. V was shortened by 5 bases and J by 3 bases, with 24 bases between the two germline ends. CDR3 sequence reads: CASSQVRGGPGYYNSPLHF. In DNA form, the CDR3 reads TGTGCCAGCAGTCAAGTCCGCGGCGGGCCCGGGTACTATAATTCACCCCTCCACTTT.

The rearrangement joins TRBV18 to TRBJ2-1, with D perhaps TRBD1 (6 bases). The CDR3 totals 15 residues. Germline assignment: CDR1 KGHSH and CDR2 LQKENI. V gave up 3 bases and J gave up 6 bases, with 15 bases separating them. The CDR3 nucleotides read TGTGCCAGCTCACCCTGGGACACCGTAAGCAATGAGCAGTTCTTC. It translates to CASSPWDTVSNEQFF.

This chain joins TRBV5-4 and TRBJ1-2; tentative D call: TRBD1 (5 bases). The CDR3 loop spans 15 amino acids. In germline, CDR1 is SGHNT, CDR2 YYREEE (reference sequence). Trimming stripped 4 bases from V and 2 bases from J, with 15 bases between. CDR3 region: CASSIQGRGNYGYTF. In DNA, the CDR3 is TGTGCCAGCAGCATCCAGGGCCGGGGGAACTATGGCTACACCTTC.

The chain links TRBV7-8 to TRBJ2-5, with 10 positions matching TRBD2. CDR3 length: 17 residues. Losses at the gene ends were 4 bases for V and 2 bases for J; bases not matched to a gene: 10. CDR1 SGHVS and CDR2 FQNEAQ come from the germline V gene. CDR3 coding DNA: TGTGCCAGCAGCTGGGGGAGGACTAGCGGAATGCAAGAGACCCAGTACTTC. It encodes CASSWGRTSGMQETQYF.

The chain employs TRBV11-2 and TRBJ2-1; weak D call: TRBD1 (6 bases). Trimming removed 5 bases at V and 6 bases at J, with 14 bases between. The CDR3 length is 14 residues. CDR1 and CDR2 (germline): SGHAT, FQNNGV. CDR3 sequence: CASSNFRGTNEQFF. The CDR3 DNA follows: TGTGCCAGCAGCAACTTCAGGGGCACCAATGAGCAGTTCTTC. Full variable domain (rest looked up from reference TRBV11-2 and TRBJ2-1): EAGVAQSPRYKIIEKRQSVAFWCNPISGHATLYWYQQILGQGPKLLIQFQNNGVVDDSQLPKDRFSAERLKGVDSTLKIQPAKLEDSAVYLCASSNFRGTNEQFFGPGTRLTVL.

The rearrangement uses TRBV19 and TRBJ2-5, with D perhaps TRBD1 (7 bases). Per germline, CDR1 LNHDA and CDR2 SQIVND (reference sequence). V gave up 2 bases and J gave up 4 bases, with 14 bases separating them. The CDR3 spans 15 residues. CDR3 in amino acids: CASSIRQGGGETQYF. The DNA for the CDR3 is TGTGCCAGTAGTATAAGGCAGGGGGGTGGAGAGACCCAGTACTTC.